This record looks at one TCR beta chain sequence and its context. Its recognized antigen is unknown. Base qualities are not provided; no much larger clone lies one nucleotide away. This entry comes from a study of T-cell memory formation after mild COVID-19 (dated by TCRdb to 2020 to 2023). With regard to the full study: TCR sequence clusters from the two donors were found to be largely donor specific. Longitudinal TCRalpha and TCRbeta repertoire sequencing tracked T-cell clones expanding and contracting after mild COVID-19 in a couple of donors. Two young, previously healthy adult volunteers made up the cohort, one male and one female.

Broader findings and caveats from the paper: Some responding clones were found in pre-infection memory, which suggests that pre-existing cross-reactive memory T cells took part in the SARS-CoV-2 response. Clones that contracted from day 15 to 85 showed balanced CD4/CD8 phenotypes, whereas a second wave of clones that expanded from day 15 to 37 leaned towards CD4+. SARS-CoV-2 specificity was not confirmed for the second-wave clones peaking on day 37. The study covered only a couple of mild cases, and larger cohorts including severe cases with pre-infection samples were considered necessary. Contracting CD4+ clones were located mainly in the CM and EM memory subsets, whereas CD8+ clones were found to be enriched in EMRA.

Instrument used: Illumina NovaSeq 6000. Using 5'RACE with constant-segment primers, TCRalpha and TCRbeta cDNA libraries were constructed, with sample barcodes and unique molecular identifiers added in the process. Trizol reagent was used to extract RNA from every sample. The libraries were amplified in two PCR steps, and the second step added a second sample barcode and Illumina TruSeq adapters. Sequencing of the libraries was done on an Illumina NovaSeq, producing 2 x 150 bp paired-end reads. The study's processing was this. With migec v1.2.7, reads were demultiplexed and then collapsed into UMI-guided consensus sequences. Using mixcr v2.1.11, UMI consensuses were aligned to TRA and TRB V and J templates and then assembled into clonotypes. Clonotypes were classified as expanded or contracted when called significant by both edgeR and NoisET, with noise models trained on biological replicates. edgeR calls used a false discovery rate-adjusted p below 0.01 and a log2 fold-change threshold of 1. PCA with hierarchical clustering of max-normalized trajectories of the 1000 most abundant clonotypes was used as exploratory dynamics analysis. Each responding clone was given a CD4 or CD8 phenotype based on the CD4+ and CD8+ repertoires, which had been sequenced separately. TCRdb applied fastp at Q25 and MiXCR to the public reads, then kept only in-frame beta chains. CDR3 protein sequences are deduplicated, and each keeps its most common genes and DNA. These V and J calls rely on TCRdb rather than the paper's analysis. Present in this sample are around 300,000 distinct CDR3 sequences, over 11% of which were seen just once. The biggest ten clones account for around 20% of the sample.

Ficoll-Paque density gradient centrifugation was used to isolate PBMCs. Sequenced input: PBMCs or a T cell subset sorted from them (not recorded which). This sequence was found in a man aged 18 to 30 who had mild COVID-19 (a few samples of this study predate the infection). The sample titles of this study are shuffled in the database, so cell type and time point are left out; the donor was told from shared clones.

The sequenced DNA: TGTGCCAGCAGTCTGTGGACTAGCTTCTACGAGCAGTACTTC. Its coded protein is CASSLWTSFYEQYF. The chain couples TRBV12-3 or TRBV12-4 to TRBJ2-7; 8 bases in between match TRBD2. The V end gives up 5 bases and the J end 3 bases, leaving 6 bases in the junction not matched to a gene. The cysteine opens and the phenylalanine closes a CDR3 of 14 amino acids. Here the CDR3 DNA is all that survives: 42 bases in frame from base 1.